Following are 19 T cell receptor beta chains from one sample sequenced in a study of response to subunit inactivated influenza vaccine (dated by TCRdb to the late 2010s). The library was generated by RT-PCR. For sequencing, an Illumina HiSeq 2500 was employed. TCRdb redid the processing of the public reads, applying fastp at Q25 and MiXCR, and retained in-frame beta chains. Rows matching on CDR3 protein sequence are summarized as one entry with the most common DNA and genes. The sample table holds around 850,000 distinct CDR3 sequences, of which roughly 20% were seen once. 9.5% to 13% of the sample rests with the top ten. Sequences were derived from PBMCs from blood, sampled less than 6 days after vaccination. The receptors come from a man over 45 who received an inactivated influenza vaccine. Donor details come from another sample of the same person, matched by shared clones.

This clonotype has just a few counts. This rearrangement joins TRBV20-1 to TRBJ2-2; maybe TRBD2 (5 bases). This CDR3 is 14 amino acids long. Germline V gene sequence: CDR1 DFQATT, CDR2 SNEGSKA (reference sequence). V dropped 2 bases and J dropped 5 bases, with 12 bases sitting between them. The CDR3 bases are TGCAGTGCTAGACGCCGGGATGGGACCGGGGAGCTGTTTTTT. It yields the protein CSARRRDGTGELFF.

This clonotype was picked up many times. The chain links TRBV12-3 or TRBV12-4 to TRBJ2-5; D remains unclear. V dropped 7 bases and J dropped 4 bases, with 16 bases sitting between them. The CDR3 has 14 residues. As DNA, the CDR3 is TGTGCCAGCACCACGACCGCCTTTCGAGAGACCCAGTACTTC. It specifies CASTTTAFRETQYF.

This clonotype appeared a few times. The chain carries TRBV15 and TRBJ2-7, with D tentatively TRBD1 (6 bases). The V end was cut by 5 bases, the J end by 3 bases, with 17 bases between. The CDR3 covers 15 residues. In germline, CDR1 is LNHNV, CDR2 YYDKDF (reference sequence). The CDR3 sequence is CATSFSTHRDYEQYF. The CDR3 DNA reads TGTGCCACCAGCTTTTCCACCCACAGGGACTACGAGCAGTACTTC.

The V gene is TRBV5-8, the J gene TRBJ2-1; 9 bases fit TRBD1. CDR1 and CDR2 from the germline V gene are SGHTS and YDEGEE. V was clipped by 3 bases and J by 8 bases; unmatched bases: 6. This CDR3 region has 14 residues. The DNA for the CDR3 is TGTGCCAGCAGCTCCGGGACAGGGCGGTATGAGCAGTTCTTC. Translating gives CASSSGTGRYEQFF.

In this sample, this clonotype turned up many times. This chain connects TRBV5-5 to TRBJ2-1; D may match TRBD1 or TRBD2 (7 bases each). The V end was cut by 7 bases, the J end by 4 bases, with 15 bases between. CDR3 size: 14 residues. The V gene's germline CDR1 is SGHKS and CDR2 YYEKEE (reference sequence). CDR3 protein: CASWTQGGYNEQFF. In DNA form, the CDR3 reads TGTGCCAGCTGGACCCAGGGGGGGTACAATGAGCAGTTCTTC.

This clonotype was seen more than once but under ten times. V and J are TRBV28 and TRBJ2-5; D tentatively reads TRBD1 or TRBD2 (6 bases each). Germline-derived CDR1 and CDR2 are MDHEN and SYDVKM. With 2 bases removed from V and 3 bases from J, the gap between germline ends came to 16 bases. The CDR3 has 16 amino acids. The CDR3 nucleotides read TGTGCCAGCAGTTTACGGGGGCGAATCCTTAAAGAGACCCAGTACTTC. It translates to CASSLRGRILKETQYF.

There are a few counts of this clonotype. The DNA of the CDR3 is TGCAGTGCCCCGAGGGGCGGAAGCACAGATACGCAGTATTTT. Its protein is CSAPRGGSTDTQYF. The chain couples TRBV20-1 to TRBJ2-3; D possibly matches TRBD1 or TRBD2 (5 bases each). Deletions cut 6 bases from V and 0 bases from J, with 13 bases between. Germline loops: CDR1 DFQATT, CDR2 SNEGSKA (reference sequence). The CDR3 length is 14 residues.

CDR3 nucleotide sequence: TGTGCCAGCAGCAAACAAGGTCAAGGGCGGGATGAGCAGTTCTTC. It yields the protein CASSKQGQGRDEQFF. The chain has TRBV13 and TRBJ2-1, with a weak D call TRBD2 (5 bases). The length of the CDR3 is 15 residues. Germline-derived CDR1 and CDR2 are PRHDT and FYEKMQ (reference sequence). V lost 5 bases, J lost 8 bases, and 19 bases lay in between. Looking up the rest from reference TRBV13 and TRBJ2-1 gives the full variable domain: AAGVIQSPRHLIKEKRETATLKCYPIPRHDTVYWYQQGPGQDPQFLISFYEKMQSDKGSIPDRFSAQQFSDYHSELNMSSLELGDSALYFCASSKQGQGRDEQFFGPGTRLTVL.

This clonotype was detected only a few times. The J gene is TRBJ2-3, the V gene TRBV7-2, with 11 positions matching TRBD1. There are 16 residues in the CDR3. Trimming at V came to 5 bases and at J to 4 bases, leaving 8 bases not matched to a gene. Germline CDR1 reads SGHTA; CDR2 reads FQGNSA. The CDR3 sequence: CASSPNPGQGADTQYF. CDR3 bases: TGTGCCAGCAGCCCTAATCCGGGACAGGGGGCAGATACGCAGTATTTT.

The rearrangement joins TRBV11-1 to TRBJ2-7, with 8 bases that match TRBD1. Germline CDR1 and CDR2: SGHAT and FQDESV (reference sequence). The CDR3 consists of 18 residues. Trimming removed 5 bases from V and 7 bases from J; junction bases left unmatched: 22. This chain's CDR3 is CASSRAETGVLNLQEQYF. Here the CDR3 DNA reads TGTGCCAGCAGCCGGGCCGAGACAGGGGTCTTGAATCTCCAGGAGCAGTACTTC.

This clonotype was detected only a few times. V gene TRBV27 combines with J gene TRBJ2-7, with a tentative D call TRBD2 (7 bases). In germline, CDR1 is MNHEY, CDR2 SMNVEV (reference sequence). V shed 5 bases and J shed 2 bases, with 19 bases lying between them. This CDR3 contains 16 residues. The CDR3 is CASSSLFRGAPYEQYF. The CDR3 nucleotides are TGTGCCAGCAGTAGTCTTTTCCGGGGGGCCCCCTACGAGCAGTACTTC.

With respect to this clonotype: A read error may explain this, as a much larger clone is one base away. The chain carries TRBV7-2 and TRBJ2-7; a weak D match, TRBD2 (5 bases). V was shortened by 4 bases and J by 10 bases, with 17 bases between the two germline ends. The CDR3 spans 13 residues. Per germline, CDR1 SGHTA and CDR2 FQGNSA. The CDR3 nucleotides read TGTGCCAGCAGCTCTGCGTCCCGGGAACGTCAGTACTTC. This sequence encodes CASSSASRERQYF.

The V and J genes are TRBV20-1 and TRBJ2-2; 7 bases match TRBD2. V lost 0 bases, J lost 1 base, and 8 bases stayed unmatched. The germline CDR1 and CDR2 sequences are DFQATT and SNEGSKA (reference sequence). CDR3 length equals 17 residues. CDR3: CSARDPGGGGNTGELFF. The CDR3 bases are TGCAGTGCTAGAGATCCTGGCGGGGGAGGGAACACCGGGGAGCTGTTTTTT.

This clonotype was counted between two and nine times. The junction and the germline gene differ at one end; a read error may be behind it. The gene calls are TRBV7-7 and TRBJ2-1, with 12 bases that match TRBD2. The CDR3 covers 15 residues. The germline CDR1 and CDR2 sequences are SSHAT and FNYEAQ (reference sequence). CDR3: CASSFGLAGNNEQFF. The CDR3 nucleotides read TGTGCTAGCAGCTTCGGACTAGCGGGGAACAATGAGCAGTTCTTC. The variable domain in full, with the rest retrieved from reference TRBV7-7 and TRBJ2-1, is GAGVSQSPRYKVTKRGQDVTLRCDPISSHATLYWYQQALGQGPEFLTYFNYEAQPDKSGLPSDRFSAERPEGSISTLTIQRTEQRDSAMYRCASSFGLAGNNEQFFGPGTRLTVL.

This clonotype was observed once. The V and J genes are TRBV28 and TRBJ2-5; D may be TRBD2 (6 bases). The CDR3 extends over 18 amino acids. Trimming took 4 bases from V and 5 from J, leaving 26 bases between them. Germline V gene data show CDR1 as MDHEN and CDR2 as SYDVKM. The CDR3, as DNA: TGTGCCAGCAGTTGTCGAGGAGGGGTTTTTCTTGCGGACGAGACCCAGTACTTC. Amino acid sequence: CASSCRGGVFLADETQYF.

The chain is built from TRBV15 and TRBJ2-3; D not certain. Germline assignment: CDR1 LNHNV and CDR2 YYDKDF (reference sequence). The V and J ends lost 3 bases and 0 bases respectively, with 7 bases between them. This CDR3 has 14 amino acids. DNA of the CDR3: TGTGCCACCAGCAGCGGCAGAAGCACAGATACGCAGTATTTT. Translation gives CATSSGRSTDTQYF.

This clonotype has more than one count but fewer than ten. V usage is TRBV7-2 and J usage is TRBJ1-1; D remains unclear. Trimming cost V 6 bases and J 4 bases, with 15 bases left between them. Per the germline V gene, CDR1 is SGHTA and CDR2 is FQGNSA. This CDR3 is 14 amino acids long. The CDR3 region has the DNA TGTGCCAGCAGTAAAATTGTCGGGAGCACTGAAGCTTTCTTT. It is translated as CASSKIVGSTEAFF. The entire variable domain, with the rest obtained from reference TRBV7-2 and TRBJ1-1, is as follows: GAGVSQSPSNKVTEKGKDVELRCDPISGHTALYWYRQSLGQGLEFLIYFQGNSAPDKSGLPSDRFSAERTGGSVSTLTIQRTQQEDSAVYLCASSKIVGSTEAFFGQGTRLTVV.

V and J are TRBV30 and TRBJ2-7; TRBD2 matches at 11 bases. This CDR3 is built from 13 residues. The V segment lost 7 bases and the J segment 6 bases; nucleotides outside the gene matches: 8. CDR1 and CDR2 (germline): GTSNPN, SVGIG (reference sequence). The CDR3 sequence: CAFGGLAGVEQYF. As DNA, the CDR3 is TGTGCCTTCGGAGGACTAGCGGGTGTCGAGCAGTACTTC.

This clonotype was picked up many times. The chain links TRBV24-1 to TRBJ2-1; D possibly corresponds to TRBD2 (7 bases). V dropped 4 bases and J dropped 0 bases, with 18 bases sitting between them. This CDR3 spans 18 amino acids. Germline CDR1 and CDR2: KGHDR and SFDVKD. As DNA, the CDR3 is TGTGCCACCAGTGAAGGGGGGAGGGCCCTCAGCTCCTACAATGAGCAGTTCTTC. It yields the protein CATSEGGRALSSYNEQFF.